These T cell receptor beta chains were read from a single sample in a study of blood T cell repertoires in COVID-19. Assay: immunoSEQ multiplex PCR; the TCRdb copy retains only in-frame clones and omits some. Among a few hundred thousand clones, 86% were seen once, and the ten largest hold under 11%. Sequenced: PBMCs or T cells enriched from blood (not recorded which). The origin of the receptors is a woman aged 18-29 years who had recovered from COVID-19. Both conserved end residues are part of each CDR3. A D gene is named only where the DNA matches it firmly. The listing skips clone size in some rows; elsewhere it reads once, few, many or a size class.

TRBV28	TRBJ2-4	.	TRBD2	TGTGCCAGCAGTTCTCTAGCGGGAGACAGGCCCAAAAACATTCAGTACTTC	CASSSLAGDRPKNIQYF
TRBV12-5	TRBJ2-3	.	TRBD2	TGTGCTAGTGGTTTAGGACTAGCGGGGGGCCCTAGCACAGATACGCAGTATTTT	CASGLGLAGGPSTDTQYF
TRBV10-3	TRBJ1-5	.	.	TGCGCCATCAGTCTGTCAGGGGGCAATCAGCCCCAGCATTTT	CAISLSGGNQPQHF
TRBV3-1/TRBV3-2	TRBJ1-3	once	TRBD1	TGTGCCAGCAGCCCTACAGGGGGCTCTGGAAACACCATATATTTT	CASSPTGGSGNTIYF
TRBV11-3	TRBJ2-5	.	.	TGTGCCAGCAGCTCGGGGAACCAAGAGACCCAGTACTTC	CASSSGNQETQYF
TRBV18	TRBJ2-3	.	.	TGTGCCAGCTCCTTAAGTCCCGGACAGCTGGACTCATCTAGCACAGATACGCAGTATTTT	CASSLSPGQLDSSSTDTQYF
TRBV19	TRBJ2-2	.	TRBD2	TGTGCCAGTAGTATAGATGGGATAGCGGGGGGGATTTACGACACCGGGGAGCTGTTTTTT	CASSIDGIAGGIYDTGELFF
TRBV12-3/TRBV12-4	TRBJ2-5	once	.	TGTGCCAGCAGCCCTAGACCTCAAGAGACCCAGTACTTC	CASSPRPQETQYF
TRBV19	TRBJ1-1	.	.	TGTGCCAGTAGTATTAGCGGGAACACTGAAGCTTTCTTT	CASSISGNTEAFF
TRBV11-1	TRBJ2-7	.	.	TGTGCCAGCAGCTTAGGGAGAATCAGTGACGAGCAGTACTTC	CASSLGRISDEQYF
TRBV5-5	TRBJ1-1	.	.	TGTGCCAGCAGCTTGTGGGGCAGGGATGCTTTCTTT	CASSLWGRDAFF
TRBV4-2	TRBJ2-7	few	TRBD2	TGTGCCAGCAGTGACCTCTCTAGCGGGAGAGGCGAGCAGTACTTC	CASSDLSSGRGEQYF
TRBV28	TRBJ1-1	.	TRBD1	TGTGCCAGCTACGACAGGGGATCAACTGAAGCTTTCTTT	CASYDRGSTEAFF
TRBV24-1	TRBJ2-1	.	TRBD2	TGTGCCACCAGTGACCCAGCGGGGGGGTACAATGAGCAGTTCTTC	CATSDPAGGYNEQFF
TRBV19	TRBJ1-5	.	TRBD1	TGTGCCAGTAGCATGGGACAGCTCAATCAGCCCCAGCATTTT	CASSMGQLNQPQHF
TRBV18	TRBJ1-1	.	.	TGTGCCAGCTCACCAGCGGGGGACACTGAAGCTTTCTTT	CASSPAGDTEAFF
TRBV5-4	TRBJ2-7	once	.	TGTGCCAGCAGCTTGGTTGGGCGGACACACTACGAGCAGTACTTC	CASSLVGRTHYEQYF
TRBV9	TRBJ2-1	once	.	TGTGCCAGCAGCGGACGAACGCGCACCGGGACAAACAATGAGCAGTTCTTC	CASSGRTRTGTNNEQFF
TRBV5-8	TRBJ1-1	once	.	TGTGCCAGCACCCCGGGCAGGGGATTAGTGTGGACTGAAGCTTTCTTT	CASTPGRGLVWTEAFF
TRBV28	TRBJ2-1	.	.	TGTGCCAGCAGTTTAGCGGGGCGATTCTATTACAATGAGCAGTTCTTC	CASSLAGRFYYNEQFF
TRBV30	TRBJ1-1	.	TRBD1	TGTGCCTGGGAGGACAGGGGAAGGGCTGAAGCTTTCTTT	CAWEDRGRAEAFF
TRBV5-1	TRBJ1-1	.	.	TGCGCCAGCAGACCCAGGGTTCGGACGAACACTGAAGCTTTCTTT	CASRPRVRTNTEAFF